Listed here are 21 T cell receptor beta chains from one sample, sequenced in a study of blood T cell repertoires in COVID-19. Only in-frame clones appear in the TCRdb table, and some are missing; sequencing was by immunoSEQ multiplex PCR. The profile shows roughly 60,000 clones, more than 85% of them singletons. The sequenced sample consisted of peripheral blood. These receptors all stem from a man between 65 and 85 years old with acute or convalescent COVID-19.

The rearrangement uses TRBV9 and TRBJ2-7; 8 nucleotides line up with TRBD2. Germline CDR1 and CDR2: SGDLS and YYNGEE. The CDR3 is 16 amino acids. The ends lost 1 base at V and 6 bases at J; junction bases unmatched: 12. The CDR3 nucleotides are TGTGCCAGCAGCGTAAGGGGACTAGGAGGATCCGGCGAGCAGTACTTC. Translating gives CASSVRGLGGSGEQYF.

The J gene is TRBJ2-1, the V gene TRBV18, with TRBD2 identical over 9 bases. V was clipped by 0 bases and J by 4 bases; unmatched bases: 4. CDR1 and CDR2 (germline): KGHSH, LQKENI. The CDR3 covers 16 residues. The CDR3 here is CASSPPILAGYNEQFF. CDR3 DNA: TGTGCCAGCTCACCACCGATACTAGCGGGTTACAATGAGCAGTTCTTC.

V usage is TRBV18 and J usage is TRBJ1-6; 10 bases are shared with TRBD1. V shed 2 bases, J shed 8 bases, and the junction held 0 bases outside the gene matches. Germline loops: CDR1 KGHSH, CDR2 LQKENI. This CDR3 has 14 residues. The CDR3 nucleotides are TGTGCCAGCTCACCAGGGACAGGGGATTCACCCCTCCACTTT. This gives the protein CASSPGTGDSPLHF.

This chain connects TRBV10-3 to TRBJ2-6; D not certain. V lost 11 bases and J lost 0, with 8 bases in between. Germline loops: CDR1 ENHRY, CDR2 SYGVKD. This CDR3 spans 13 amino acids. CDR3 sequence (DNA): TGTGCCGTACATGTCTCTGGGGCCAACGTCCTGACTTTC. Translating gives CAVHVSGANVLTF.

The CDR3 spells CASSQGNGGKQFF. CDR3 in DNA: TGTGCCAGCAGCCAAGGTAATGGGGGCAAGCAGTTCTTC. This chain joins TRBV14 and TRBJ2-1; tentative D call: TRBD1 (6 bases). The CDR3 is 13 residues long. V was trimmed by 1 base and J by 11 bases, leaving 12 bases between them. CDR1 and CDR2 from the germline V gene are SGHDN and FVKESK.

The CDR3 nucleotides read TGTGCCAGCAGCGGGAACACAGATACGCAGTATTTT. It translates to CASSGNTDTQYF. The genes are TRBV2 and TRBJ2-3; tentatively, D is TRBD2 (5 bases). The germline V and J ends were trimmed by 6 bases and 2 bases, with 6 bases remaining between them. Germline assignment: CDR1 SNHLY and CDR2 FYNNEI. The CDR3 spans 12 residues.

This clone was seen only a few times. The rearrangement uses TRBV6-6 and TRBJ2-2, with 12 nucleotides matching TRBD2. V lost 7 bases and J lost 6; bases outside the gene matches: 3. This CDR3 has 14 residues. Germline V gene sequence: CDR1 MNHNY, CDR2 SVGAGI (reference sequence). The CDR3 loop is CASKTSGSSGELFF. CDR3 DNA sequence: TGTGCCAGCAAGACTAGCGGGAGTTCCGGGGAGCTGTTTTTT.

Notes on this clone: This same CDR3 is encoded by further DNA sequences in the sample. This sequence joins TRBV11-1 and TRBJ1-6; TRBD1 matches at 8 bases. Trimming cost V 2 bases and J 7 bases; bases outside gene matches: 7. Germline V gene sequence: CDR1 SGHAT, CDR2 FQDESV (reference sequence). This CDR3 comprises 16 residues. The CDR3 is CASSLLGTGGNSPLHF. The CDR3 DNA reads TGTGCCAGCAGCTTACTTGGGACAGGTGGAAATTCACCCCTCCACTTT.

The V gene is TRBV6-5, the J gene TRBJ1-2; D might be TRBD1 (6 bases). The CDR3 spans 14 residues. V lost 2 bases and J 5 bases, leaving 12 bases between the germline ends. CDR1 is MNHEY, CDR2 SVGAGI, per germline. CDR3 nucleotide sequence: TGTGCCAGCAGTTACGGCAGGGGTGGTTATGGCTACACCTTC. This translates into CASSYGRGGYGYTF.

The V gene is TRBV18, the J gene TRBJ1-2; no clear D gene. Germline V gives CDR1 KGHSH, CDR2 LQKENI. Trimming took off 0 bases at V and 2 bases at J, with 10 bases between the two ends. The CDR3 is 15 residues long. The CDR3: CASSPPYLLNYGYTF. The CDR3 DNA sequence: TGTGCCAGCTCACCACCGTATCTGTTGAACTATGGCTACACCTTC.

The V gene is TRBV25-1, the J gene TRBJ1-2, with a possible D match to TRBD1 (5 bases). The CDR3 has 13 amino acids. V was clipped by 8 bases and J by 7 bases, with 17 bases between them. Germline V lookup: CDR1 MGHDK, CDR2 SYGVNS. In DNA, the CDR3 is TGTGCCAGCGGTCGTGGGGGGGTAGGTGGCTACACCTTC. Translated, it gives CASGRGGVGGYTF.

This chain links TRBV6-5 with TRBJ1-2, with TRBD1 identical over 11 bases. Trimming cost V 9 bases and J 6 bases; bases outside gene matches: 12. Germline V gene lookup returns CDR1 MNHEY and CDR2 SVGAGI. The CDR3 extends over 15 amino acids. CDR3 nucleotides: TGTGCCAGTCGGACAGGGGGCGCGAGTTCCAATGGCTACACCTTC. Its protein is CASRTGGASSNGYTF.

The rearrangement joins TRBV28 to TRBJ1-2; tentatively, D is TRBD1 (6 bases). Trimming took 1 base from V and 4 from J, leaving 10 bases between them. This CDR3 has 14 residues. Germline V gene sequence: CDR1 MDHEN, CDR2 SYDVKM. CDR3 coding DNA: TGTGCCAGCAGTTTATCCCCACAGGGCTATGGCTACACCTTC. It translates to CASSLSPQGYGYTF.

V and J are TRBV2 and TRBJ2-7; weak D call: TRBD1 (5 bases). The ends were cut back, 0 bases at V and 6 bases at J, with 9 bases in the middle. The CDR3 is 13 residues long. Germline CDR1 and CDR2: SNHLY and FYNNEI. The CDR3 DNA follows: TGTGCCAGCAGTGAAGCGCGGACATCCGAGCAGTACTTC. It codes for CASSEARTSEQYF.

V and J are TRBV5-6 and TRBJ2-1; 7 nucleotides agree with TRBD2. V was clipped by 0 bases and J by 7 bases; unmatched bases: 10. This CDR3 has 16 residues. Looked up from germline, CDR1 is SGHDT and CDR2 is YYEEEE. CDR3 region: CASSLDGGSVRNEQFF. CDR3 bases: TGTGCCAGCAGCTTGGACGGCGGGAGCGTTCGGAATGAGCAGTTCTTC.

The V call is TRBV4-1, the J call TRBJ2-3, with 8 bases matching TRBD2. CDR1 MGHRA and CDR2 YSYEKL come from the germline V gene. The CDR3 totals 14 residues. The trim removed 4 bases at V and 1 base at J, leaving 1 base unmatched. Written as DNA, the CDR3 is TGCGCCAGCAGCCTCGGGGGGGGCACAGATACGCAGTATTTT. It specifies CASSLGGGTDTQYF.

V is TRBV19 and J is TRBJ1-4; D gene ambiguous. Germline CDR1 reads LNHDA; CDR2 reads SQIVND (reference sequence). V was clipped by 5 bases and J by 4 bases, with 14 bases between them. The length of the CDR3 is 15 residues. For the CDR3, the DNA is TGTGCCAGTAGTCCAAACAGAAGCTTTAATGAAAAACTGTTTTTT. It specifies CASSPNRSFNEKLFF. Drawing the rest from reference TRBV19 and TRBJ1-4, the complete variable domain is DGGITQSPKYLFRKEGQNVTLSCEQNLNHDAMYWYRQDPGQGLRLIYYSQIVNDFQKGDIAEGYSVSREKKESFPLTVTSAQKNPTAFYLCASSPNRSFNEKLFFGSGTQLSVL.

The V call is TRBV5-1, the J call TRBJ1-6; 10 bases map to TRBD1. The germline gives CDR1 SGHRS, CDR2 YFSETQ. This CDR3 has 20 amino acids. V lost 7 bases, J lost 3 bases, and 19 bases stayed unmatched. The CDR3 DNA reads as TGCGCCAGCTGCTCCCAGAATTCAGACAGGGGGCAAAGCTATAATTCACCCCTCCACTTT. Its translation: CASCSQNSDRGQSYNSPLHF.

This chain connects TRBV2 to TRBJ1-5; D is uncertain. The ends were cut back, 3 bases at V and 6 bases at J, with 12 bases in the middle. This CDR3 contains 14 residues. Germline V CDR1 and CDR2: SNHLY, FYNNEI. The CDR3 loop reads CASSEGVKGQPQHF. The CDR3 nucleotides read TGTGCCAGCAGTGAGGGAGTGAAGGGTCAGCCCCAGCATTTT.

In this sample, this clone turned up a few times. The chain uses TRBV3-1 (or the pseudogene TRBV3-2) and TRBJ1-2, with a tentative D call TRBD1 (5 bases). This CDR3 spans 15 amino acids. CDR1 is LGHDT, CDR2 YNNKEL, per germline (reference sequence). The V end lost 0 bases, the J end lost 5 bases, and 13 bases lay between the germline ends. CDR3 nucleotide sequence: TGTGCCAGCAGCCAAGAGTTCGGAGCAGGGTATGGCTACACCTTC. Translation: CASSQEFGAGYGYTF.

The CDR3 loop reads CASSKGGNEQFF. CDR3 DNA sequence: TGTGCCAGCTCAAAGGGGGGGAATGAGCAGTTCTTC. The chain is built from TRBV18 and TRBJ2-1, with a tentative D call TRBD2 (7 bases). The germline gives CDR1 KGHSH, CDR2 LQKENI. V lost 5 bases and J 7 bases, leaving 9 bases between the germline ends. There are 12 residues in the CDR3.